This T cell receptor (beta chain) was sequenced in a study of graft-versus-host responses after intestinal transplantation. As for the study in general: Each recipient received anti-thymocyte globulin induction, then tacrolimus and steroids for 3 to 4 years.

Turning to this clone: No antigen is known for it.

The V end was cut by 7 bases, the J end by 2 bases, with 12 bases between. This CDR3 is 13 amino acids long. Germline CDR1 reads SGHRS; CDR2 reads YFSETQ. General study points: In recipient marrow, GvH clones were found, and some appeared first in ileum or blood. When patients had graft-donor T cell macrochimerism, their allografts held high graft-versus-host to host-versus-graft clonal ratios.

The repertoire was sequenced with immunoSEQ multiplex PCR; TCRdb's copy has only in-frame clones and lacks some. The sample has about 88,000 clones, 75% to 90% seen once; the top ten hold around 0.1%. Source: unstimulated CD4+ T cells sorted from spleen or lymph node cells, taken before intestinal transplant. V usage is TRBV5-1 and J usage is TRBJ2-5, with D maybe TRBD2 (5 bases). This clonotype originated in a human donor who received an intestinal transplant. Written as DNA, the CDR3 is TGCGCCAGCGCCCGGACTCCACAAGAGACCCAGTACTTC. Translation gives CASARTPQETQYF.